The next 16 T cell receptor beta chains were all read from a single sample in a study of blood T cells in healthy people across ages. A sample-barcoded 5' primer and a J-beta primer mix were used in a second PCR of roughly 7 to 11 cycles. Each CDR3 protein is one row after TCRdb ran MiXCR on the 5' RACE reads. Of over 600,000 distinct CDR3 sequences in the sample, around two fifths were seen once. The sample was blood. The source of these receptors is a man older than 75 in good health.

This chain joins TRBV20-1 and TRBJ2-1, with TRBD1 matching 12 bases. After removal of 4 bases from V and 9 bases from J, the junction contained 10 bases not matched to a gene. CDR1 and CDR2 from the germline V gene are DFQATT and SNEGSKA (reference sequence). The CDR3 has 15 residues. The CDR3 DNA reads TGCAGTGCTAAAGCCGGGACAGGGGGCATCTTTGAGCAGTTCTTC. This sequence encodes CSAKAGTGGIFEQFF.

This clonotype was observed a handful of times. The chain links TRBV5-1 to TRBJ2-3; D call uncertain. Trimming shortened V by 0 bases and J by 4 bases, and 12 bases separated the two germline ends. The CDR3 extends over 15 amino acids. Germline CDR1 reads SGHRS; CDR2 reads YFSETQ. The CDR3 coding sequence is TGCGCCAGCAGCTTGGGGATCCCCGGATCAGATACGCAGTATTTT. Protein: CASSLGIPGSDTQYF.

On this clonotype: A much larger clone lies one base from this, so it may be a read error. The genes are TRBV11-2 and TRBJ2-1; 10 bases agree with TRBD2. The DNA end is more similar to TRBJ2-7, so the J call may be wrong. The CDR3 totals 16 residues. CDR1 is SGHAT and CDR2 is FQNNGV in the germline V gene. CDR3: CASSWTSGRASNEQYF. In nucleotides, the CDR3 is TGTGCCAGCAGCTGGACTAGCGGCCGGGCTTCGAATGAGCAGTACTTC.

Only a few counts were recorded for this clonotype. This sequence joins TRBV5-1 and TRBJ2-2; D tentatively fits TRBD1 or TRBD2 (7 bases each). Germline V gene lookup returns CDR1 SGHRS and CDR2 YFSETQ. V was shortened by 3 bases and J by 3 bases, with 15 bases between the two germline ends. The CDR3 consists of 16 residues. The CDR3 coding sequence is TGCGCCAGCAGCTCTAGACAGGGAGGGGACACCGGGGAGCTGTTTTTT. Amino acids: CASSSRQGGDTGELFF.

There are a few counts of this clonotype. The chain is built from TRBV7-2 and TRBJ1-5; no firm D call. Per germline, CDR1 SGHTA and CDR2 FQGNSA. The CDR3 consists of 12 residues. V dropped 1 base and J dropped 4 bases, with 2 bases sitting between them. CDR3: CASSLGNQPQHF. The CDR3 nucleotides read TGTGCCAGCAGCTTAGGAAATCAGCCCCAGCATTTT. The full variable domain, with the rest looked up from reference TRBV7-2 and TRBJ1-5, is GAGVSQSPSNKVTEKGKDVELRCDPISGHTALYWYRQSLGQGLEFLIYFQGNSAPDKSGLPSDRFSAERTGGSVSTLTIQRTQQEDSAVYLCASSLGNQPQHFGDGTRLSIL.

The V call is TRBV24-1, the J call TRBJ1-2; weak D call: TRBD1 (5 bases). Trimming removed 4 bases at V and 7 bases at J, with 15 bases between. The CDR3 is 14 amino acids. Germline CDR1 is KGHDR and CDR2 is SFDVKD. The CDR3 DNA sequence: TGTGCCACCAGTGACCGTGGGACTGCTCGTGGCTACACCTTC. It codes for CATSDRGTARGYTF.

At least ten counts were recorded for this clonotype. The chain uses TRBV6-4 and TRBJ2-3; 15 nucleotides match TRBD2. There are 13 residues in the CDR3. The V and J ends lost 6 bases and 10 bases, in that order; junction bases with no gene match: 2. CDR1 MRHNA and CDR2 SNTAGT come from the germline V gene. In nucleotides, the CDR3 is TGTGCCAGCAGCGGGACTAGCGGGGGGTCGCAGTATTTT. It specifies CASSGTSGGSQYF.

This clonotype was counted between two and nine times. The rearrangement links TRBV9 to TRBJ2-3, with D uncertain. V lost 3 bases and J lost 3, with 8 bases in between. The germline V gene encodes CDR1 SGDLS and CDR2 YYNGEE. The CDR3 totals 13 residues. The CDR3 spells CASSAFGTDTQYF. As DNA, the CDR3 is TGTGCCAGCAGCGCGTTTGGTACAGATACGCAGTATTTT.

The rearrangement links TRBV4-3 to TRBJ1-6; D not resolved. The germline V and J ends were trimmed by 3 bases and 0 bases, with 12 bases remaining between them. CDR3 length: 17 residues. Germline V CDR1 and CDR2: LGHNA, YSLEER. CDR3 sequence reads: CASSQFDGSSYNSPLHF. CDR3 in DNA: TGCGCCAGCAGCCAGTTTGACGGGAGCTCCTATAATTCACCCCTCCACTTT.

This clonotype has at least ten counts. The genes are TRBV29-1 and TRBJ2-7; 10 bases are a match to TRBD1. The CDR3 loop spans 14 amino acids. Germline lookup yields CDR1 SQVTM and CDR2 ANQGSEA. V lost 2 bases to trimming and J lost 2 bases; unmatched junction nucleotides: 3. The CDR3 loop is CSVERDRGTYEQYF. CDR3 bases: TGCAGCGTTGAAAGGGACAGGGGAACCTACGAGCAGTACTTC.

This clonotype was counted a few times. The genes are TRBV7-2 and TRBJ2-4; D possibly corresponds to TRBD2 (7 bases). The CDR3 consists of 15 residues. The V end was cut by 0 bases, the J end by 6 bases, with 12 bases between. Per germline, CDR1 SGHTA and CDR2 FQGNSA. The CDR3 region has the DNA TGTGCCAGCAGCTTAGCGGGGGGGCAGGGAAACATTCAGTACTTC. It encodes CASSLAGGQGNIQYF.

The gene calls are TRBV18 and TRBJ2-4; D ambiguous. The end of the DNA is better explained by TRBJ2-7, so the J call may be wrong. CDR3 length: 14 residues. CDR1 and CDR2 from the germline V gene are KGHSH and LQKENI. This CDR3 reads CASSPGPPLIEQYF. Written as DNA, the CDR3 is TGTGCCAGCTCACCAGGACCACCACTGATCGAGCAGTACTTC.

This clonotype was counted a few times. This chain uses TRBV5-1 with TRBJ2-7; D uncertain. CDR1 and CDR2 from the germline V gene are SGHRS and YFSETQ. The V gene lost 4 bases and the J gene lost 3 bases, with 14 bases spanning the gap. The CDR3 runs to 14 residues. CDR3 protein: CASSHTPSNYEQYF. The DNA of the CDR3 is TGCGCCAGCAGCCATACCCCGTCCAACTACGAGCAGTACTTC.

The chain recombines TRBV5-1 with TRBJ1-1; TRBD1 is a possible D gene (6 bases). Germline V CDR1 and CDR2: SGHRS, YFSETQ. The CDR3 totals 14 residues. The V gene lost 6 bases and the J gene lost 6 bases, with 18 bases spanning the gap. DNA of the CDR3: TGCGCCAGCACAACCCGGGGGGCTGGCGCTGAAGCTTTCTTT. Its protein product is CASTTRGAGAEAFF.

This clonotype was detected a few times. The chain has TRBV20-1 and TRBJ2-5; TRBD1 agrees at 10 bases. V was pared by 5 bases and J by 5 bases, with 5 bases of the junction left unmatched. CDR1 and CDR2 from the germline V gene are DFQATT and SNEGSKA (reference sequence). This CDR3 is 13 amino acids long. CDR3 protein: CSASTGGGETQYF. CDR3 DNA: TGCAGTGCTTCGACAGGGGGCGGTGAGACCCAGTACTTC.

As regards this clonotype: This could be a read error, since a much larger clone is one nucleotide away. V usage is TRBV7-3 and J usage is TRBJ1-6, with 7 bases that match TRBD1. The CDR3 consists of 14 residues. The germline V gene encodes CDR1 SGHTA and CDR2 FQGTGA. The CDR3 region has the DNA TGTACCAGCAGCCTCGACAGGGTCAATTCACCCCTCCACTTT. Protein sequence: CTSSLDRVNSPLHF.